Shown below are 18 T cell receptor beta chains from a single sample sequenced in a study of shared clonotypes between healthy human individuals. The assay was immunoSEQ multiplex PCR, and TCRdb's table has in-frame clones only and misses some. The sample includes 80,000 to 100,000 clones, roughly three quarters seen only once; the top ten take roughly 50%. Input material: memory CD8+ T cells sorted from blood. Subset given: CD45RO+ cells pooled with CCR7-negative TemRA cells. The source is a man aged 30-40 years in good health.

The gene calls are TRBV9 and TRBJ2-1, with D unresolved. This CDR3 is built from 14 residues. V was clipped by 0 bases and J by 7 bases, with 11 bases between them. The germline V gene encodes CDR1 SGDLS and CDR2 YYNGEE. The CDR3 DNA reads TGTGCCAGCAGCGTAGGCACTTTCGAAAATGAGCAGTTCTTC. It is translated as CASSVGTFENEQFF.

The genes are TRBV6-5 and TRBJ2-1; no clear D gene. This CDR3 region has 13 residues. Trimming removed 4 bases from V and 10 bases from J, with 14 bases in between. Germline CDR1 reads MNHEY; CDR2 reads SVGAGI. This CDR3 reads CASSSGSRSEQFF. The CDR3 DNA reads TGTGCCAGCAGTTCCGGCTCGCGGAGCGAGCAGTTCTTC.

This clone appeared once. This rearrangement joins TRBV4-3 to TRBJ2-1; TRBD2 aligns across 10 bases. The CDR3 totals 16 residues. Germline assignment: CDR1 LGHNA and CDR2 YSLEER. Unmatched junction bases numbered 10, after V lost 2 bases and J lost 9 bases. The CDR3 loop reads CASSQRGASGSGEQFF. DNA for the CDR3: TGCGCCAGCAGCCAAAGGGGGGCTAGCGGGAGCGGTGAGCAGTTCTTC.

Ten or more counts support this clone. V is TRBV11-2 and J is TRBJ2-7; D call uncertain. Germline CDR1 and CDR2: SGHAT and FQNNGV. Trimming took off 5 bases at V and 3 bases at J, with 8 bases between the two ends. CDR3 length equals 12 residues. The CDR3 region has the DNA TGTGCCAGCAGCCCACGAAACTACGAGCAGTACTTC. Its protein product is CASSPRNYEQYF.

This clone was counted many times. The rearrangement links TRBV11-2 to TRBJ2-1, with TRBD2 matching 7 bases. The J segment lost 8 bases and the V segment lost 5 bases, leaving 9 bases of the junction unmatched. The CDR3 spans 14 residues. CDR1 and CDR2 (germline): SGHAT, FQNNGV. The CDR3 DNA reads TGTGCCAGCAGCCGAGCGGGGAATCGGCATGAGCAGTTCTTC. The encoded protein is CASSRAGNRHEQFF.

The CDR3 DNA follows: TGTGCCAGCAGCCAGAATCAGGATACAGATACGCAGTATTTT. Translation gives CASSQNQDTDTQYF. The chain carries TRBV2 and TRBJ2-3, with D uncertain. Germline lookup yields CDR1 SNHLY and CDR2 FYNNEI. V shed 6 bases and J shed 3 bases, with 13 bases lying between them. This CDR3 region has 14 residues.

The chain uses TRBV2 and TRBJ1-2; TRBD1 matches at 7 bases. With 5 bases clipped from V and 5 bases from J, the junction kept 14 bases outside the gene matches. The CDR3 is 16 amino acids. Germline V CDR1 and CDR2: SNHLY, FYNNEI. This CDR3 is CASSYPDRTLGYGYTF. CDR3 sequence (DNA): TGTGCCAGCAGTTATCCGGACAGGACTTTGGGGTATGGCTACACCTTC.

The CDR3 spells CATGPGLDTDTQYF. DNA of the CDR3: TGTGCCACTGGGCCCGGGCTAGACACAGATACGCAGTATTTT. The rearrangement links TRBV2 to TRBJ2-3, with D uncertain. This CDR3 contains 14 residues. Between the trimmed V and J ends, which lost 10 bases and 2 bases, there was a span of 16 bases. The germline CDR1 and CDR2 sequences are SNHLY and FYNNEI.

The V call is TRBV12-1, the J call TRBJ2-4; the table's D call, TRBD1, was not checked against the DNA. TRBV12-1 is designated a pseudogene. This CDR3 region has 21 residues. The CDR3 coding sequence is TGTGCCAGCAGCTTTGCATTGACAGGGGTCTCGAAGTGCCTAGCCAAAAACATTCAGTACTTC. It yields the protein CASSFALTGVSKCLAKNIQYF.

This clone showed up just once. The rearrangement links TRBV18 to TRBJ2-7; the D is unclear. V was cut by 5 bases and J by 4 bases, with 15 bases left in between. Germline values: CDR1 KGHSH, CDR2 LQKENI. The CDR3 consists of 14 residues. This chain's CDR3 is CASSERSSRYEQYF. Written as DNA, the CDR3 is TGTGCCAGCTCAGAACGGAGTTCTAGGTACGAGCAGTACTTC.

This clone was seen a handful of times. The J gene is TRBJ2-4, the V gene TRBV27; 9 bases agree with TRBD1. The CDR3 length is 18 residues. The germline V gene has CDR1 MNHEY and CDR2 SMNVEV (reference sequence). V gave up 6 bases and J gave up 0 bases; unmatched junction bases: 12. CDR3 in DNA: TGTGCCAGCAGGGCAGGACAGGGGCCTCCTCTAGCCAAAAACATTCAGTACTTC. It yields the protein CASRAGQGPPLAKNIQYF.

This clone was found a few times. V is TRBV5-8 and J is TRBJ2-1; TRBD2 matches 7 bases. The germline CDR1 and CDR2 sequences are SGHTS and YDEGEE. V shed 0 bases, J shed 1 base, and the junction held 4 bases outside the gene matches. CDR3 length: 16 residues. CDR3 protein: CASSLELAGSYNEQFF. The CDR3 DNA sequence: TGTGCCAGCAGCTTGGAGTTAGCGGGTTCCTACAATGAGCAGTTCTTC.

This clone was counted once. The CDR3 DNA follows: TGTGCCAGCAGCTTATTTCCTCGCGAGCAGTACTTC. This codes for CASSLFPREQYF. The chain uses TRBV7-9 and TRBJ2-7; D remains unclear. Deletions cut 2 bases from V and 6 bases from J, with 8 bases between. Germline V gives CDR1 SEHNR, CDR2 FQNEAQ (reference sequence). This CDR3 comprises 12 residues.

The V call is TRBV28, the J call TRBJ2-7, with D unresolved. V gave up 6 bases and J gave up 6 bases, with 12 bases separating them. CDR1 is MDHEN and CDR2 is SYDVKM in the germline V gene. The CDR3 is 12 amino acids. CDR3 DNA sequence: TGTGCCAGCAGCCCTGCGGTGGGCGAGCAGTACTTC. Translation gives CASSPAVGEQYF.

The V call is TRBV28, the J call TRBJ1-4, with 8 bases identical to TRBD1. The V gene end was trimmed by 6 bases and the J gene end by 0 bases; junction bases not matched to a gene: 9. CDR1 and CDR2 from the germline V gene are MDHEN and SYDVKM. The CDR3 length is 17 residues. The CDR3 region is CASSPGQVFSTNEKLFF. Here the CDR3 DNA reads TGTGCCAGCAGCCCGGGACAGGTTTTTTCAACTAATGAAAAACTGTTTTTT.

This clone was seen more than once but under ten times. The chain uses TRBV27 and TRBJ2-7; 8 bases are shared with TRBD2. The CDR3 covers 15 residues. Germline assignment: CDR1 MNHEY and CDR2 SMNVEV (reference sequence). The V segment lost 5 bases and the J segment 0 bases; nucleotides outside the gene matches: 6. Here the CDR3 reads CASSTSGSLSYEQYF. CDR3 DNA: TGTGCCAGCAGTACCAGCGGGAGCCTCTCCTACGAGCAGTACTTC.

J is TRBJ2-2 and V is TRBV7-6; no definite D call. The V end was cut by 5 bases, the J end by 6 bases, with 10 bases between. CDR1 SGHVS and CDR2 FNYEAQ come from the germline V gene. This CDR3 comprises 13 residues. As DNA, the CDR3 is TGTGCCAGCAGCCGCGGAGTGTCCGGGGAGCTGTTTTTT. It yields the protein CASSRGVSGELFF.

CDR3 in DNA: TGTGCCAGCTCACCGGGCAGGGGGGGCAATCAGCCCCAGCATTTT. Translating it yields CASSPGRGGNQPQHF. The chain is built from TRBV18 and TRBJ1-5; 7 positions agree with TRBD1. This CDR3 has 15 amino acids. V shed 3 bases and J 2 bases; nucleotides not matched to a gene: 4. Germline-derived CDR1 and CDR2 are KGHSH and LQKENI. Based on the CDR3 plus reference TRBV18 and TRBJ1-5, the full variable domain is NAGVMQNPRHLVRRRGQEARLRCSPMKGHSHVYWYRQLPEEGLKFMVYLQKENIIDESGMPKERFSAEFPKEGPSILRIQQVVRGDSAAYFCASSPGRGGNQPQHFGDGTRLSIL.